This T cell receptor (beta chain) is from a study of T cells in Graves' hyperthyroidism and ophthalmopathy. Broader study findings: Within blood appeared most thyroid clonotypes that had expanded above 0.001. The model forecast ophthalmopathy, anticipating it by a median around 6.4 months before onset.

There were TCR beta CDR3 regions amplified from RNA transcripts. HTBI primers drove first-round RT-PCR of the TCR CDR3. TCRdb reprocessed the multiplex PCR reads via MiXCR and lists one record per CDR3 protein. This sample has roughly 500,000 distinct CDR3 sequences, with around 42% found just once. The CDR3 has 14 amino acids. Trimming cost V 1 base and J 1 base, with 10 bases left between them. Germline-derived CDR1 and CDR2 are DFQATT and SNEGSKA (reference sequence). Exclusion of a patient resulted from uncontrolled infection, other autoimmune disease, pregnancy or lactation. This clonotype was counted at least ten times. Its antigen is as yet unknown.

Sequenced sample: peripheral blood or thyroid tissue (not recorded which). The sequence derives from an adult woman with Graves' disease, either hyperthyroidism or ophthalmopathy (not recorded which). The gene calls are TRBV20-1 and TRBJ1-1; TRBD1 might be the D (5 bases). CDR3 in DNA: TGCAGTGCTAGAGTTGAGGGGAGGAACACTGAAGCTTTCTTT. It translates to CSARVEGRNTEAFF.